Listed below are T cell receptor beta chains from one sample, sequenced in a study of shared clonotypes between healthy human individuals. The method was immunoSEQ multiplex PCR; TCRdb's version includes in-frame clones alone and lacks a portion of them. The profile shows millions of clones, approximately 93% of them singletons. Sequencing input: naive CD4+ T cells from PBMCs. The receptors here all came from a man aged 18 to 29 in good health. Some clones in this sample may be carry-over from other donors' samples. Each CDR3 is given with its conserved first and last residue. The D gene is left open where the match is weak. Clone size is shown for a subset of rows, as once, few, many or a class of expanded clone.

TGTGCCAGCAGTTTATCCGCAGGGGGCAGGGAAAAACTGTTTTTT	CASSLSAGGREKLFF	TRBD1	TRBV28	-	TRBJ1-4
TGTGCCAGCAGCTTGGGGGGTCTACAAGCTAACTATGGCTACACCTTC	CASSLGGLQANYGYTF	-	TRBV5-6	-	TRBJ1-2
TGTGCCAGCAGTCGCAGGGACAGGGATACCGGGGAGCTGTTTTTT	CASSRRDRDTGELFF	TRBD1	TRBV5-6	-	TRBJ2-2
TGCAGCGTCCCTAGCGGAGGGCCAGATACGCAGTATTTT	CSVPSGGPDTQYF	TRBD2	TRBV29-1	-	TRBJ2-3
TGCGCCAGCAGCTTGAACTTAGCGAACACTGAAGCTTTCTTT	CASSLNLANTEAFF	-	TRBV5-1	-	TRBJ1-1
TGCGCCAGCAGTGGCCTTATTCAGGGAGGGAATCAGCCCCAGCATTTT	CASSGLIQGGNQPQHF	-	TRBV10-1	few	TRBJ1-5
TGTGCCACACGGAGGGGCCTACCCGGGAGCAATCAGCCCCAGCATTTT	CATRRGLPGSNQPQHF	-	TRBV27	-	TRBJ1-5
TGTGCCAGCAGCTTAGGAACAGGGGACTTCAACAATGAGCAGTTCTTC	CASSLGTGDFNNEQFF	-	TRBV11-3	-	TRBJ2-1
TGTGCCATCAGTACCGGGACAGGGGATAGGGGCTATGGCTACACCTTC	CAISTGTGDRGYGYTF	TRBD1	TRBV10-3	-	TRBJ1-2
TGTGCCAGCAGTTTACGCCGGCTCGGGACAGCGCCACGCACAGATACGCAGTATTTT	CASSLRRLGTAPRTDTQYF	TRBD1	TRBV28	-	TRBJ2-3
TGTGCCACCAGCAGAGGAGGGATTCTCTTGAACACCGGGGAGCTGTTTTTT	CATSRGGILLNTGELFF	-	TRBV15	-	TRBJ2-2
TGTGCCAGCAGGCTTTCTCGCAGGAACACTGAAGCTTTCTTT	CASRLSRRNTEAFF	-	TRBV5-4	-	TRBJ1-1
TGTGCCAGCAGCTTACTATTCACAGATACGCAGTATTTT	CASSLLFTDTQYF	-	TRBV7-2	-	TRBJ2-3
TGTGCCAGCAGCATCCGACAGGGGGCTGGGTACGAGCAGTACTTC	CASSIRQGAGYEQYF	TRBD1	TRBV7-2	-	TRBJ2-7